The present TCR beta chain was sequenced within a study of CD8 T cells in ankylosing spondylitis (dated 2017 in TCRdb). Regarding the study in general: The study profiled T cell receptor beta repertoires in healthy donors and ankylosing spondylitis patients to find disease-linked TCR variants. Samples of peripheral blood were taken, and for ankylosing spondylitis patients, synovial fluid was collected as well. The whole study cohort included over 85 healthy donors and about two dozen ankylosing spondylitis patients. On the study overall, not on this receptor specifically: The disease-linked clones had a CD8+ phenotype and were found at relatively low frequencies in peripheral blood. Significant enrichment of the disease-linked clones was reported in matched synovial fluid samples from ankylosing spondylitis patients. Blood from ankylosing spondylitis patients appeared to be characterized by a TCR beta motif made up of several highly homologous amino acid variants. Some of the motif variants had been reported before in the synovial fluid and blood of reactive arthritis patients, a finding that suggests common disease-initiation mechanisms.

On this clonotype: Its specific antigen is unknown. Per-base quality was not reported, and no clone a single base away is much larger than it.

Reads for this sample came from an Illumina HiSeq 2500. TCR beta libraries were prepared by quantitative 5'-RACE with molecular barcodes. On the study's bioinformatics: To identify disease-linked TCR variants, a new computational method was used, one built on a probabilistic model of VDJ rearrangement. The public reads were run again by TCRdb, first through fastp at Q25 and then through MiXCR, and only productive beta chains were kept. For every CDR3 protein sequence, its rows merge into one entry that carries the most common genes and DNA. V and J calls and clone size were set by TCRdb, not the authors. This sample comprises a few hundred thousand distinct CDR3 sequences, approximately 20% of them detected only once. The top ten constitute around 17% of the sample. The germline V gene specifies SGHRS as CDR1 and YFSETQ as CDR2. Deletion took 0 bases off V and 2 bases off J, with a span of 14 bases between the germline ends. CDR3 length: 16 amino acids, cysteine to phenylalanine. Here the CDR3 DNA is all that survives: 48 bases in frame from base 1.

Recombination joined TRBV5-1 with TRBJ1-1; the D gene is not confidently resolved. Sequencing used blood, either unsorted or a sorted T cell fraction (not recorded which). The source is a male donor with ankylosing spondylitis. The sequenced DNA: TGCGCCAGCAGCTTGGACTCTCCGCAGACTAACACTGAAGCTTTCTTT. This sequence encodes CASSLDSPQTNTEAFF.